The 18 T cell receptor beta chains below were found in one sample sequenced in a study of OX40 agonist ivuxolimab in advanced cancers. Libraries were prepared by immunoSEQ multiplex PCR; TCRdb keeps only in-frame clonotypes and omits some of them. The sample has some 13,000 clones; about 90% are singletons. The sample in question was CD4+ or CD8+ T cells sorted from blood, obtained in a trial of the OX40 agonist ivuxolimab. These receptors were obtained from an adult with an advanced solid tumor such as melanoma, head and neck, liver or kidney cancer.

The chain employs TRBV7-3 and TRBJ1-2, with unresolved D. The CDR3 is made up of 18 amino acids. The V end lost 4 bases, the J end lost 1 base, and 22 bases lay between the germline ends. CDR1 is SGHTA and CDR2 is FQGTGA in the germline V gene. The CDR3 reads CASSWGLSHSYINYGYTF. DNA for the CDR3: TGTGCCAGCAGCTGGGGATTATCGCACAGCTATATTAACTATGGCTACACCTTC. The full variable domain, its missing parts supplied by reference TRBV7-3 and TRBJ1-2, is GAGVSQTPSNKVTEKGKYVELRCDPISGHTALYWYRQSLGQGPEFLIYFQGTGAADDSGLPNDRFFAVRPEGSVSTLKIQRTERGDSAVYLCASSWGLSHSYINYGYTFGSGTRLTVV.

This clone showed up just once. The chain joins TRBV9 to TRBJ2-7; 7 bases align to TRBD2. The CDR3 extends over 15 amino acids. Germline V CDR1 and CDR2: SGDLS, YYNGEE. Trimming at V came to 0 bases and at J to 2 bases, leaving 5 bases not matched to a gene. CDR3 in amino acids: CASSVEPGTTYEQYF. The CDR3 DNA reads TGTGCCAGCAGCGTAGAGCCGGGGACTACCTACGAGCAGTACTTC.

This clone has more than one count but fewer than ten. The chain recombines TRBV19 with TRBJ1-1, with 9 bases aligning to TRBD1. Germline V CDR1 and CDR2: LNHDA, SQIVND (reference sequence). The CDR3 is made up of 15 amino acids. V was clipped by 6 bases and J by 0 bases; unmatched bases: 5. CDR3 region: CASSGTGSMNTEAFF. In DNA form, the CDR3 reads TGTGCCAGTAGCGGGACAGGGAGCATGAACACTGAAGCTTTCTTT.

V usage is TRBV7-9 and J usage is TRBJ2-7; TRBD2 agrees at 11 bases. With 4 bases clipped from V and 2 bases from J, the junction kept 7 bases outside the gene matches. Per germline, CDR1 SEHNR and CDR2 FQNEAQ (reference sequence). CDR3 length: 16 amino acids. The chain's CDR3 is CASSSGLAESPYEQYF. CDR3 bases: TGTGCCAGCAGCTCGGGACTAGCGGAGTCCCCCTACGAGCAGTACTTC.

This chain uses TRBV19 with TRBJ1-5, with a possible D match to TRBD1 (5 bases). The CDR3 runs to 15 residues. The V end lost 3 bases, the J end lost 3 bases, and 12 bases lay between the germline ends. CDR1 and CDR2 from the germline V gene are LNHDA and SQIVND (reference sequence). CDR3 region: CASSMGWGPNQPQHF. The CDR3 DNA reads TGTGCCAGTAGTATGGGTTGGGGACCCAATCAGCCCCAGCATTTT.

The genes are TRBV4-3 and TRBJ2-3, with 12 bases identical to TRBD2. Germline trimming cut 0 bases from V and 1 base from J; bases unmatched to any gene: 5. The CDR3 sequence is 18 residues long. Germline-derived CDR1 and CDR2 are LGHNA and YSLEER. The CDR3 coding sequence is TGCGCCAGCAGCCAAGATCTGGCTAGCGGGGGGGGCACAGATACGCAGTATTTT. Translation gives CASSQDLASGGGTDTQYF.

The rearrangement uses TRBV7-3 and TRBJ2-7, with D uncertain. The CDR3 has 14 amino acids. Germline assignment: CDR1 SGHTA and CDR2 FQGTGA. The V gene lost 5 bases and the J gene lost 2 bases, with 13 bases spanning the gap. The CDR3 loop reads CASSPLPGPYEQYF. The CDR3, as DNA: TGTGCCAGCAGCCCTCTCCCAGGACCCTACGAGCAGTACTTC.

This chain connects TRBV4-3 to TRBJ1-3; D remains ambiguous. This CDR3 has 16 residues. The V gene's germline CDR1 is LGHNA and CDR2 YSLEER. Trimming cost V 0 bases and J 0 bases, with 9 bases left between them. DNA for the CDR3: TGCGCCAGCAGCCAAGACTCCGGGAGCTCTGGAAACACCATATATTTT. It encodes CASSQDSGSSGNTIYF.

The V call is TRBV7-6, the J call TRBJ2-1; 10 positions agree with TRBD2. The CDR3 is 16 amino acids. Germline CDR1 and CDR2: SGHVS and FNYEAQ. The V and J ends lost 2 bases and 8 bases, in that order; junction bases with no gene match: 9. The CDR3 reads CASSLPLLAGADEQFF. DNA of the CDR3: TGTGCCAGCAGCTTACCCCTCCTAGCGGGAGCGGATGAGCAGTTCTTC.

The CDR3 is CASSLSGLANEQFF. CDR3 bases: TGTGCCAGCAGTTTATCAGGACTCGCGAATGAGCAGTTCTTC. The chain has TRBV27 and TRBJ2-1; D possibly corresponds to TRBD2 (5 bases). Per germline, CDR1 MNHEY and CDR2 SMNVEV (reference sequence). The V end was cut by 0 bases, the J end by 7 bases, with 10 bases between. The CDR3 is made up of 14 amino acids.

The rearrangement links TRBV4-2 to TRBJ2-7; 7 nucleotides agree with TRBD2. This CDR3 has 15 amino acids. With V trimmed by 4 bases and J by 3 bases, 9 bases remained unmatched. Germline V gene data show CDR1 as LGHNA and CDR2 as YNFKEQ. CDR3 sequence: CASSPLGGLLYEQYF. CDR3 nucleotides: TGTGCCAGCAGCCCACTGGGGGGACTACTCTACGAGCAGTACTTC.

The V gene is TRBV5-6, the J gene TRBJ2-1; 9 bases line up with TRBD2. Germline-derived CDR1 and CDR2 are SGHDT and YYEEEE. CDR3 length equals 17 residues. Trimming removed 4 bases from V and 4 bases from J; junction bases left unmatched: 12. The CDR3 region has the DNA TGTGCCAGCAGCCCTGAGGGCGGGGGGGCTCAGTACAATGAGCAGTTCTTC. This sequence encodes CASSPEGGGAQYNEQFF.

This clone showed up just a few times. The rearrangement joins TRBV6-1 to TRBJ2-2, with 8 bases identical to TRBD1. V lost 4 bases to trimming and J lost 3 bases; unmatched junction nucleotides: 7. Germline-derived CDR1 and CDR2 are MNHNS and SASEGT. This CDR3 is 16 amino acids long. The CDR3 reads CASSGQGNRDTGELFF. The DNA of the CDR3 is TGTGCCAGCAGTGGACAGGGGAATCGGGACACCGGGGAGCTGTTTTTT.

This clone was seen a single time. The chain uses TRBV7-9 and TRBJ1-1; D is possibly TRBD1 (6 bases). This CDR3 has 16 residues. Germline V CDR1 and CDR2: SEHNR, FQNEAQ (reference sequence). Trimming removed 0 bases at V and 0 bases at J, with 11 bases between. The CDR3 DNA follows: TGTGCCAGCAGCTTAGCGTGGGGGCGGCTGAACACTGAAGCTTTCTTT. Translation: CASSLAWGRLNTEAFF.

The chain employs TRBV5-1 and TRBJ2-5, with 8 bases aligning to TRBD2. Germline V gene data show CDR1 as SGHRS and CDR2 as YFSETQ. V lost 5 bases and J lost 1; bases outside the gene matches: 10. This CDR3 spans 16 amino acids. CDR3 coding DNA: TGCGCCAGCAGAAATAGCGGGGTAGAGTCCCAAGAGACCCAGTACTTC. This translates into CASRNSGVESQETQYF.

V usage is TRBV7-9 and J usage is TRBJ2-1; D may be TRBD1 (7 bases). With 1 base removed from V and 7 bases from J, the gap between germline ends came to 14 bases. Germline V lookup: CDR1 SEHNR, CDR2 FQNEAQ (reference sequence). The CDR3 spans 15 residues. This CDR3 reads CASSLVGRGENEQFF. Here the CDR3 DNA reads TGTGCCAGCAGCTTAGTTGGCAGGGGGGAAAATGAGCAGTTCTTC.

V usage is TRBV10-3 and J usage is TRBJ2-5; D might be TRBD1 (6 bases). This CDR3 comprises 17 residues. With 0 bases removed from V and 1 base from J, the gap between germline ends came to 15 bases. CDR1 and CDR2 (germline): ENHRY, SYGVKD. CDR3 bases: TGTGCCATCAGTGAGTCGATTTGGACAGACCCCCAAGAGACCCAGTACTTC. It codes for CAISESIWTDPQETQYF.

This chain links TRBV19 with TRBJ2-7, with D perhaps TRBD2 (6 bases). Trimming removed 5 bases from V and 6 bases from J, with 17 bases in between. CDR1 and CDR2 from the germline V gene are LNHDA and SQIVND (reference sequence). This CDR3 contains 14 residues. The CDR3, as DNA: TGTGCCAGTAGTCACACGCGCCGCGGGGTCGAGCAGTACTTC. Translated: CASSHTRRGVEQYF.